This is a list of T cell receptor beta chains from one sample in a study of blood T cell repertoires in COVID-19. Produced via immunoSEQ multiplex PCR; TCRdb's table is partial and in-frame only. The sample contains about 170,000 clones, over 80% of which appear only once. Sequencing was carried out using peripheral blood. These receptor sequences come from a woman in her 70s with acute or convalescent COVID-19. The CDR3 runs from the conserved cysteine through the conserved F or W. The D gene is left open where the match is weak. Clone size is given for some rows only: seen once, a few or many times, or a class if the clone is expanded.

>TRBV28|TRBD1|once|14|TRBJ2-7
TGTGCCAGCAGGAAGACAGGGGGAGTTTACGAGCAGTACTTC
CASRKTGGVYEQYF
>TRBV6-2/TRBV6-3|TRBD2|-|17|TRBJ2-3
TGTGCCAGCAGTTTACTAGCGGGAGGGCCGTCCACAGATACGCAGTATTTT
CASSLLAGGPSTDTQYF
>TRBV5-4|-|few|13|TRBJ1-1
TGTGCCAGCAGCTTGGGGAGGAGGATTGAAGCTTTCTTT
CASSLGRRIEAFF
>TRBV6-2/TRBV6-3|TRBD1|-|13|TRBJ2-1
TGTGCCAGCAGTCTTTACGGGGACAGGGGGCAGTTCTTC
CASSLYGDRGQFF
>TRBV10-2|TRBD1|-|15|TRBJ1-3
TGCGCCAGCAGTGAACAGGGGTCCTCTGGAAACACCATATATTTT
CASSEQGSSGNTIYF
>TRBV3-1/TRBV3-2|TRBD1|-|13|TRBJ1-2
TGTGCCAGCAGCCTCCGACAGGGATGGGGCTACACCTTC
CASSLRQGWGYTF
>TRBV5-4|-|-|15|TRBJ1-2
TGTGCCAGCAGCCCCGGGACTGAAAGGCACTATGGCTACACCTTC
CASSPGTERHYGYTF
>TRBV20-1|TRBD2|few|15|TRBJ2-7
TGCAGTGCTAGTGACGGGACTAGCGGGAGCTACGAGCAGTACTTC
CSASDGTSGSYEQYF
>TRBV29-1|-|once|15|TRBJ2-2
TGCAGCGTTTGTTTGGCAGGGGGGCGCCCCGGGGAGCTGTTTTTT
CSVCLAGGRPGELFF
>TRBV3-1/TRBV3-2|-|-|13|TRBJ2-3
TGTGCCAGCGGAGAGGGTAGCCTCGGTACGCAGTATTTT
CASGEGSLGTQYF
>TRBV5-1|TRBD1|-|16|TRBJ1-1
TGCGCCAGCAGCTTTTTTCAGGGGGCTGTGAACACTGAAGCTTTCTTT
CASSFFQGAVNTEAFF
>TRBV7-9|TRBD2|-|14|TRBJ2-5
TGTGCCAGCAGCTTAGGGGGACTAGCGGGACCTGAGTACTTC
CASSLGGLAGPEYF
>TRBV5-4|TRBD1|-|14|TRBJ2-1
TGTGCCAGCAGCCGACAGGGGGCTCGCAATGAGCAGTTCTTC
CASSRQGARNEQFF
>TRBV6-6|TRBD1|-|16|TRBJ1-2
TGTGCCAGCAGCCCCTCTCGTGACAGGGCGACCTATGGCTACACCTTC
CASSPSRDRATYGYTF
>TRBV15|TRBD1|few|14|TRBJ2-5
TGTGCCACCAGCAGATTCCAGGGGGAAGAGACCCAGTACTTC
CATSRFQGEETQYF
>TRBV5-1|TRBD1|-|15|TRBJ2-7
TGCGCCAGCAGCCCGGATGGGGACAGGACCTACGAGCAGTACTTC
CASSPDGDRTYEQYF
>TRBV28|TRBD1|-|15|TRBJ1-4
TGTGCCAGCAGTTTGACCGGGACAGGGGATGAAAAACTGTTTTTT
CASSLTGTGDEKLFF
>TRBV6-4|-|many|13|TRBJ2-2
TGTGCCAGCAGTGACTCGAGTACCGGGGAGCTGTTTTTT
CASSDSSTGELFF
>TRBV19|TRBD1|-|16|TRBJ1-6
TGTGCCAGTAGTAAGGGTCCGGGACAGGGATTTTTCGACCTCCACTTT
CASSKGPGQGFFDLHF
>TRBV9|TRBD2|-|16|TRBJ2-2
TGTGCCAGCAGCTCCCGGGGGGGGCCCGGCACCGGGGAGCTGTTTTTT
CASSSRGGPGTGELFF
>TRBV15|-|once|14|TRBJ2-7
TGTGCCACCAGCAGAGGCGGCAGTTACTACGAGCAGTACTTC
CATSRGGSYYEQYF
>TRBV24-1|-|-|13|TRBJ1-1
TGTGCCACCAGTGATCCTATGCCGCCTGAAGCTTTCTTT
CATSDPMPPEAFF
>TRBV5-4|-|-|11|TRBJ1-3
TGTGCCAGCAGCTTGGTCGACACCATATATTTT
CASSLVDTIYF
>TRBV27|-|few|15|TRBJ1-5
TGTGCCAGCAGTCCAAGCCCGTTCATAGATCAGCCCCAGCATTTT
CASSPSPFIDQPQHF
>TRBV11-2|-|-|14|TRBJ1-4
TGTGCCAGCAGCTTCTTCTCCGCTAATGAAAAACTGTTTTTT
CASSFFSANEKLFF
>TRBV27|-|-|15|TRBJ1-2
TGTGCCAGCAGTCTAAACCTGGCAGGTAGCTATGGCTACACCTTC
CASSLNLAGSYGYTF
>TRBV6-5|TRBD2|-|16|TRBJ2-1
TGTGCCAGCAGTTACTCTAGGACTAGCGTGTACAATGAGCAGTTCTTC
CASSYSRTSVYNEQFF
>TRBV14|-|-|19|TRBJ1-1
TGTGCCAGCAGCCAAGAAGGTGTTATAGGTGGGGACTCCAACACTGAAGCTTTCTTT
CASSQEGVIGGDSNTEAFF
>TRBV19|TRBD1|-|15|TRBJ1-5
TGTGCCAGTAGCGCCGGGACAGGGGATCGGCAGCCCCAGCATTTT
CASSAGTGDRQPQHF
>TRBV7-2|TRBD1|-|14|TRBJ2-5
TGTGCCAGCAGCACGGACAGGGGGCACGAGACCCAGTACTTC
CASSTDRGHETQYF
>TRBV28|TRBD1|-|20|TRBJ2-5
TGTGCCAGCAGTTTATCCCCCGGGCAGGGACAGGGAAGGGGCCAAGAGACCCAGTACTTC
CASSLSPGQGQGRGQETQYF
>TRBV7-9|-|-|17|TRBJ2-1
TGTGCCAGCAGCTTAGGGACTGGCGCCGCTGACTACAATGAGCAGTTCTTC
CASSLGTGAADYNEQFF
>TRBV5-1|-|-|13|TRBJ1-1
TGCGCCAGCAGCTTGGCGGCGGGGGATGAAGCTTTCTTT
CASSLAAGDEAFF